The 22 T cell receptor beta chains given below trace back to one sample, sequenced in a study of cytotoxic CD8 clonotypes in ibrutinib-treated CLL. Method: immunoSEQ multiplex PCR; TCRdb's copy keeps in-frame clones and lacks some. The sample records just over 200,000 clones, 79% being singletons. This material consisted of PBMCs, taken after 12 months of ibrutinib treatment. These receptor sequences come from a human donor with chronic lymphocytic leukemia.

The chain employs TRBV5-4 and TRBJ2-1, with 8 bases identical to TRBD2. The CDR3 has 15 amino acids. CDR1 is SGHNT, CDR2 YYREEE, per germline (reference sequence). V was clipped by 3 bases and J by 0 bases; unmatched bases: 2. CDR3 amino acids: CASSSTSGSYNEQFF. CDR3 in DNA: TGTGCCAGCAGCTCCACTAGCGGCTCCTACAATGAGCAGTTCTTC.

The V call is TRBV19, the J call TRBJ2-1; D unclear. CDR3 length equals 13 residues. The germline V gene has CDR1 LNHDA and CDR2 SQIVND (reference sequence). Between the trimmed V and J ends, which lost 7 bases and 1 base, there was a span of 8 bases. CDR3 in DNA: TGTGCCAGTACCCCGGGTTCCTACAATGAGCAGTTCTTC. Translation: CASTPGSYNEQFF.

This sequence joins TRBV5-5 and TRBJ2-7; D not resolved. With 1 base removed from V and 3 bases from J, the gap between germline ends came to 5 bases. CDR1 is SGHKS, CDR2 YYEKEE, per germline (reference sequence). The CDR3 extends over 12 amino acids. For the CDR3, the DNA is TGTGCCAGCAGCTTGCCAGGCTACGAGCAGTACTTC. Its protein is CASSLPGYEQYF.

V usage is TRBV9 and J usage is TRBJ2-7; 8 nucleotides align to TRBD1. V trimming: 4 bases; J trimming: 6 bases; junction bases outside the gene matches: 9. The CDR3 is 14 residues long. CDR1 and CDR2 (germline): SGDLS, YYNGEE. CDR3 residues: CASSSGGASSEQYF. CDR3 sequence (DNA): TGTGCCAGCAGCTCAGGGGGCGCTTCTTCCGAGCAGTACTTC.

This chain links TRBV27 with TRBJ2-1; the match to TRBD1 covers 8 bases. The CDR3 sequence is 15 residues long. Germline CDR1 reads MNHEY; CDR2 reads SMNVEV (reference sequence). V gave up 6 bases and J gave up 8 bases; unmatched junction bases: 12. The CDR3 region has the DNA TGTGCCAGCAGCACGTTCGAACAGGGGGGTTATGAGCAGTTCTTC. Translating it yields CASSTFEQGGYEQFF.

The rearrangement joins TRBV6-1 to TRBJ1-2; the D gene is possibly TRBD1 (5 bases). The CDR3 is 14 amino acids. Germline V gene sequence: CDR1 MNHNS, CDR2 SASEGT. The V end was cut by 1 base, the J end by 4 bases, with 10 bases between. In nucleotides, the CDR3 is TGTGCCAGCAGTGAAGTGGGGCAGGCCTATGGCTACACCTTC. Amino acids: CASSEVGQAYGYTF.

In regard to this clone: Other DNA sequences in the sample encode the same CDR3. The chain has TRBV27 and TRBJ1-2; 8 nucleotides line up with TRBD1. V lost 6 bases to trimming and J lost 3 bases; unmatched junction nucleotides: 3. This CDR3 region has 13 residues. Germline V gene lookup returns CDR1 MNHEY and CDR2 SMNVEV (reference sequence). CDR3 residues: CASSLQGDYGYTF. The CDR3 nucleotides are TGTGCCAGCAGCCTACAGGGGGACTATGGCTACACCTTC.

V and J are TRBV11-2 and TRBJ1-5; no definite D call. With 3 bases removed from V and 0 bases from J, the gap between germline ends came to 9 bases. The CDR3 has 15 amino acids. The germline V gene has CDR1 SGHAT and CDR2 FQNNGV. CDR3 DNA: TGTGCCAGCAGCTTGACTGGCAGTAGCAATCAGCCCCAGCATTTT. This translates into CASSLTGSSNQPQHF.

In this sample, this clone turned up once. The chain employs TRBV5-1 and TRBJ1-3, with D unresolved. Per germline, CDR1 SGHRS and CDR2 YFSETQ. With 4 bases removed from V and 1 base from J, the gap between germline ends came to 9 bases. The CDR3 runs 14 residues. The CDR3 DNA reads TGCGCCAGCAGCACAGCTGAATCTGGAAACACCATATATTTT. Translated, it gives CASSTAESGNTIYF.

The chain employs TRBV2 and TRBJ2-6; D may be TRBD2 (7 bases). V was clipped by 6 bases and J by 4 bases, with 16 bases between them. This CDR3 contains 16 residues. The germline gives CDR1 SNHLY, CDR2 FYNNEI. In DNA form, the CDR3 reads TGTGCCAGCAGCGAAACCCGGGGGGCAGGGGCCAACGTCCTGACTTTC. This codes for CASSETRGAGANVLTF.

This clone was seen once. This chain joins TRBV4-1 and TRBJ1-2; D unclear. Germline lookup yields CDR1 MGHRA and CDR2 YSYEKL. With 0 bases removed from V and 8 bases from J, the gap between germline ends came to 13 bases. This CDR3 comprises 14 residues. The CDR3 reads CASSQDLVTAGYTF. The DNA of the CDR3 is TGCGCCAGCAGCCAAGATCTAGTAACGGCGGGCTACACCTTC.

This clone was picked up a small number of times. The chain is built from TRBV10-3 and TRBJ2-5; 10 bases are a match to TRBD2. Trimming at V came to 3 bases and at J to 0 bases, leaving 1 base not matched to a gene. This CDR3 region has 15 residues. Looked up from germline, CDR1 is ENHRY and CDR2 is SYGVKD. Here the CDR3 reads CAISDGLADQETQYF. DNA for the CDR3: TGTGCCATCAGTGACGGACTAGCGGACCAAGAGACCCAGTACTTC.

V and J are TRBV28 and TRBJ2-5, with D unclear. CDR1 is MDHEN and CDR2 is SYDVKM in the germline V gene. With 4 bases removed from V and 4 bases from J, the gap between germline ends came to 16 bases. The CDR3 is 15 amino acids. The CDR3 protein is CASSSPLGLGETQYF. In DNA form, the CDR3 reads TGTGCCAGCAGTTCCCCTTTAGGCCTGGGAGAGACCCAGTACTTC. The entire variable domain, with the rest obtained from reference TRBV28 and TRBJ2-5, is as follows: DVKVTQSSRYLVKRTGEKVFLECVQDMDHENMFWYRQDPGLGLRLIYFSYDVKMKEKGDIPEGYSVSREKKERFSLILESASTNQTSMYLCASSSPLGLGETQYFGPGTRLLVL.

The chain recombines TRBV30 with TRBJ2-5; D gene ambiguous. CDR3 size: 14 residues. Trimming shortened V by 4 bases and J by 0 bases, and 12 bases separated the two germline ends. Germline V CDR1 and CDR2: GTSNPN, SVGIG (reference sequence). Written as DNA, the CDR3 is TGTGCCTGGAATTTGGGTACAGACCAAGAGACCCAGTACTTC. As protein: CAWNLGTDQETQYF.

This chain connects TRBV5-4 to TRBJ2-7; D is ambiguous. The CDR3 extends over 14 amino acids. Germline-derived CDR1 and CDR2 are SGHNT and YYREEE (reference sequence). V lost 3 bases to trimming and J lost 6 bases, with 16 bases between them. The CDR3 sequence is CASSSSGPAAEQYF. CDR3 nucleotide sequence: TGTGCCAGCAGCTCCTCCGGGCCGGCTGCCGAGCAGTACTTC.

The rearrangement uses TRBV4-1 and TRBJ2-7; possibly TRBD2 for D (6 bases). Trimming left V 0 bases short and J 2 bases short, with 11 bases between. The CDR3 has 15 residues. In germline, CDR1 is MGHRA, CDR2 YSYEKL. The CDR3 coding sequence is TGCGCCAGCAGCCAAGAAACGGGGACTCCCTACGAGCAGTACTTC. Translated: CASSQETGTPYEQYF.

This clone showed up just once. The V gene is TRBV6-1, the J gene TRBJ2-1, with D maybe TRBD2 (6 bases). This CDR3 spans 15 amino acids. From germline, CDR1 is MNHNS and CDR2 SASEGT. V lost 6 bases, J lost 6 bases, and 18 bases lay in between. Here the CDR3 reads CASRDDQGGGNEQFF. DNA of the CDR3: TGTGCCAGCAGGGATGATCAGGGAGGAGGCAATGAGCAGTTCTTC.

The rearrangement joins TRBV19 to TRBJ2-3; D not certain. This CDR3 has 17 residues. V was cut by 3 bases and J by 0 bases, with 16 bases left in between. Germline V gene data show CDR1 as LNHDA and CDR2 as SQIVND (reference sequence). Here the CDR3 reads CASSIASFDGSTDTQYF. The DNA for the CDR3 is TGTGCCAGTAGTATTGCTTCGTTTGACGGTAGCACAGATACGCAGTATTTT. Based on the CDR3 plus reference TRBV19 and TRBJ2-3, the full variable domain is DGGITQSPKYLFRKEGQNVTLSCEQNLNHDAMYWYRQDPGQGLRLIYYSQIVNDFQKGDIAEGYSVSREKKESFPLTVTSAQKNPTAFYLCASSIASFDGSTDTQYFGPGTRLTVL.

V is TRBV4-1 and J is TRBJ2-5, with TRBD1 as a possible D gene (6 bases). The CDR3 runs to 17 residues. The V end lost 2 bases, the J end lost 4 bases, and 20 bases lay between the germline ends. Germline V gene lookup returns CDR1 MGHRA and CDR2 YSYEKL. CDR3 sequence reads: CASSQSGSGAARETQYF. In nucleotides, the CDR3 is TGCGCCAGCAGCCAAAGTGGCTCAGGGGCGGCGCGAGAGACCCAGTACTTC.

This clone has at least ten counts. This chain connects TRBV13 to TRBJ1-1, with unresolved D. V dropped 3 bases and J dropped 5 bases, with 13 bases sitting between them. In germline, CDR1 is PRHDT, CDR2 FYEKMQ (reference sequence). The length of the CDR3 is 14 residues. The CDR3 is CASSFRAMGTEAFF. CDR3 DNA sequence: TGTGCCAGCAGCTTTAGGGCCATGGGGACTGAAGCTTTCTTT.

This rearrangement joins TRBV19 to TRBJ2-7, with D possibly matching TRBD1 (6 bases). The V and J ends lost 3 bases and 2 bases respectively, with 20 bases between them. This CDR3 has 17 residues. Germline loops: CDR1 LNHDA, CDR2 SQIVND (reference sequence). In DNA form, the CDR3 reads TGTGCCAGTAGTATTTCTGGACCGACGACAGGACCCTACGAGCAGTACTTC. Residues: CASSISGPTTGPYEQYF.

CDR3 bases: TGCGCCAGCAGCATGACAGGGTTGTATGGCTACACCTTC. Amino acids: CASSMTGLYGYTF. The chain carries TRBV5-1 and TRBJ1-2; 7 bases match TRBD1. Germline CDR1 SGHRS, CDR2 YFSETQ. The CDR3 covers 13 residues. Unmatched junction bases numbered 5, after V lost 4 bases and J lost 5 bases.